A selection of T cell receptor beta chains follows, all from one sample in a study of regulatory dendritic cells for organ transplantation. Profiling relied on immunoSEQ multiplex PCR, and the TCRdb table lists in-frame clones only, not all of them. The sample carries nearly 11,000 clones, 65% to 85% recorded once. No antigen has been identified for these receptors. The specimen sequenced was memory CD4+ T cells from blood cultured with regulatory dendritic cells. These receptors all come from a human donor in good health. CDR3s include the opening cysteine and the closing phenylalanine or tryptophan. The D gene is left open where the match is weak. Clone sizes are given selectively: once, few, many, or a class where the clone is expanded.

d_gene: TRBD1
abundance: few
j_gene: TRBJ1-1
v_gene: TRBV4-1
CDR3aa: CASSLQGADTEAFF
CDR3nt: TGCGCCAGCAGCCTTCAGGGGGCCGACACTGAAGCTTTCTTT

d_gene: TRBD1
abundance: -
j_gene: TRBJ1-5
v_gene: TRBV5-3
CDR3aa: CARSFLPGTGNQPQHF
CDR3nt: TGTGCCAGAAGCTTTCTCCCCGGGACAGGCAATCAGCCCCAGCATTTT

d_gene: TRBD1
abundance: -
j_gene: TRBJ2-7
v_gene: TRBV23-1
CDR3aa: CASSQLTGGCEQYF
CDR3nt: TGCGCCAGCAGTCAGTTGACAGGGGGCTGCGAGCAGTACTTC

d_gene: TRBD1
abundance: -
j_gene: TRBJ2-7
v_gene: TRBV19
CDR3aa: CASNTRTGGEEQYF
CDR3nt: TGTGCCAGTAACACACGGACAGGAGGTGAGGAGCAGTACTTC

d_gene: TRBD1
abundance: -
j_gene: TRBJ2-1
v_gene: TRBV11-2
CDR3aa: CASSLDRGLYNEQFF
CDR3nt: TGTGCCAGCAGCTTGGACAGGGGGCTCTACAATGAGCAGTTCTTC

d_gene: -
abundance: -
j_gene: TRBJ1-1
v_gene: TRBV18
CDR3aa: CASSPNSARQVEAFF
CDR3nt: TGTGCCAGCTCACCAAATTCAGCGAGACAGGTTGAAGCTTTCTTT

d_gene: -
abundance: -
j_gene: TRBJ1-2
v_gene: TRBV9
CDR3aa: CASSVDAGYYGYTF
CDR3nt: TGTGCCAGCAGCGTAGACGCCGGGTACTATGGCTACACCTTC

d_gene: TRBD1
abundance: few
j_gene: TRBJ2-7
v_gene: TRBV18
CDR3aa: CASLEGQNSYEQYF
CDR3nt: TGTGCCAGCTTAGAGGGACAGAACTCCTACGAGCAGTACTTC

d_gene: TRBD2
abundance: -
j_gene: TRBJ2-1
v_gene: TRBV9
CDR3aa: CASSVELAGGPNNEQFF
CDR3nt: TGTGCCAGCAGCGTAGAACTAGCGGGGGGGCCCAACAATGAGCAGTTCTTC

d_gene: -
abundance: few
j_gene: TRBJ1-1
v_gene: TRBV2
CDR3aa: CASVNQGNTEAFF
CDR3nt: TGTGCCAGCGTGAATCAGGGGAACACTGAAGCTTTCTTT

d_gene: -
abundance: once
j_gene: TRBJ2-7
v_gene: TRBV7-2
CDR3aa: CASSFSDQDWENYEQYF
CDR3nt: TGTGCCAGCAGCTTCAGTGACCAGGACTGGGAAAACTACGAGCAGTACTTC

d_gene: -
abundance: -
j_gene: TRBJ2-2
v_gene: TRBV7-3
CDR3aa: CASSLQGSETGELFF
CDR3nt: TGTGCCAGCAGCTTACAGGGCTCTGAGACCGGGGAGCTGTTTTTT

d_gene: -
abundance: -
j_gene: TRBJ1-2
v_gene: TRBV19
CDR3aa: CASRIGGIYGYTF
CDR3nt: TGTGCCAGTAGAATCGGGGGAATCTATGGCTACACCTTC

d_gene: TRBD1
abundance: medium-sized
j_gene: TRBJ1-5
v_gene: TRBV29-1
CDR3aa: CSVGTGTASNQPQHF
CDR3nt: TGCAGCGTTGGAACCGGGACAGCGAGCAATCAGCCCCAGCATTTT

d_gene: TRBD2
abundance: -
j_gene: TRBJ2-1
v_gene: TRBV6-5
CDR3aa: CASSYGYSGGKNEQFF
CDR3nt: TGTGCCAGCAGTTACGGTTATAGCGGGGGGAAGAATGAGCAGTTCTTC

d_gene: -
abundance: -
j_gene: TRBJ2-1
v_gene: TRBV2
CDR3aa: CASSRGILSYNEQFF
CDR3nt: TGTGCCAGCAGTAGAGGGATCCTCTCCTACAATGAGCAGTTCTTC

d_gene: TRBD1
abundance: -
j_gene: TRBJ2-1
v_gene: TRBV6-1
CDR3aa: CASSRQGIYNEQFF
CDR3nt: TGTGCCAGCAGTCGACAGGGTATCTACAATGAGCAGTTCTTC

d_gene: TRBD1
abundance: -
j_gene: TRBJ2-2
v_gene: TRBV6-5
CDR3aa: CASSLDRGIGELFF
CDR3nt: TGTGCCAGCAGTCTAGACAGGGGTATCGGGGAGCTGTTTTTT

d_gene: -
abundance: -
j_gene: TRBJ2-5
v_gene: TRBV6-1
CDR3aa: CASSEVQETQYF
CDR3nt: TGTGCCAGCAGTGAAGTACAAGAGACCCAGTACTTC

d_gene: -
abundance: -
j_gene: TRBJ1-3
v_gene: TRBV2
CDR3aa: CASSIQGTGNTIYF
CDR3nt: TGTGCCAGCAGTATCCAGGGAACTGGAAACACCATATATTTT